This T cell receptor (beta chain) was sequenced for a study of T cell responses to AZD1222 COVID-19 vaccine. Overall study findings and caveats: Vaccine-related CD4 TCRs covered spike, predominating at 160-218 and 743-854. Following two doses of AZD1222, Spike-specific TCR breadth and depth rose. Donors were chiefly white British, with a greater number of females, and clonal diversity was perhaps underestimated. Regions left unmutated in variants are reportedly the target of nearly half of spike-specific TCRs.

The CDR3 totals 13 residues. V trimming: 5 bases; J trimming: 3 bases; junction bases outside the gene matches: 4. Germline lookup yields CDR1 LNHDA and CDR2 SQIVND (reference sequence). The repertoire was sequenced with immunoSEQ multiplex PCR; TCRdb's copy has only in-frame clones and lacks some. This table holds 140,000 to 150,000 clones, 93% found once. Note on this clone: Its antigen is not identified.

The clonotype was recovered from an adult in good health. The rearrangement joins TRBV19 to TRBJ2-7; 7 bases map to TRBD1. The material sequenced was peripheral blood, taken on day 0 of AZD1222 vaccination. CDR3 bases: TGTGCCAGTAGTTCCAGGGGGATCTACGAGCAGTACTTC. Residues: CASSSRGIYEQYF.